This entry concerns a single TCR beta chain. Its antigen is unknown. CDR1 is SGHTA, CDR2 FQGNSA, per germline. The trim removed 5 bases at V and 5 bases at J, leaving 8 bases unmatched. The CDR3 has 14 residues. A multiplex PCR was run with 60 Vbeta primers and 13 Jbeta primers. Clones were read by immunoSEQ multiplex PCR, and TCRdb kept only the in-frame ones, dropping some. The sample contains around 150,000 clones, 80% of which appear only once. These data come from a study of cytomegalovirus exposure and HLA in healthy donors. Overall study findings and caveats: CMV serostatus stood as the only immune exposure information on hand. In a later analysis, TCR association rates varied by HLA locus: DRB1 most, HLA-C fewest. Some TCR beta chains (roughly 150 of them) were listed as cytomegalovirus-associated.

The receptor was derived from a man aged 45 to 65 in good health and CMV-seronegative. The sample was PBMCs. The V gene is TRBV7-2, the J gene TRBJ2-5; 7 nucleotides match TRBD2. CDR3 bases: TGTGCCAGCAGCCTAAACAGCGGGGCCGAGACCCAGTACTTC. The encoded protein is CASSLNSGAETQYF. Together with reference TRBV7-2 and TRBJ2-5, the CDR3 gives the full variable domain: GAGVSQSPSNKVTEKGKDVELRCDPISGHTALYWYRQSLGQGLEFLIYFQGNSAPDKSGLPSDRFSAERTGGSVSTLTIQRTQQEDSAVYLCASSLNSGAETQYFGPGTRLLVL.